These 24 T cell receptor beta chains share one sample of origin, sequenced in a study of T cells in Graves' hyperthyroidism and ophthalmopathy (dated by TCRdb to 2018 to 2020). Library prep was done by multiplex PCR. This sample was sequenced with an Illumina HiSeq 2000. Amplification of TCR beta CDR3 regions was carried out from RNA transcripts. The first round of RT-PCR for the TCR CDR3 was performed with the HTBI primer set and the Qiagen OneStep RT-PCR kit. The public sequencing data were trimmed at Q25 with fastp and processed into clonotypes with MiXCR by TCRdb, which kept only in-frame beta chains. Each CDR3 protein appears once, grouped with its most common genes and DNA. The sample table shows a few hundred thousand distinct CDR3 sequences, and approximately 25% are seen once. The top ten clones comprise about 70% of the sample. Sequencing was done on a sample of blood. These TCRs come from a man aged 50 or older with Graves' hyperthyroidism.

This clonotype came up many times. The V call is TRBV7-6, the J call TRBJ2-7; 9 bases fit TRBD2. V lost 1 base to trimming and J lost 4 bases; unmatched junction nucleotides: 8. Germline values: CDR1 SGHVS, CDR2 FNYEAQ. This CDR3 comprises 16 residues. This CDR3 is CASSLEGQTSGYEQYF. The CDR3 nucleotides read TGTGCCAGCAGCTTAGAAGGTCAGACTAGCGGATACGAGCAGTACTTC.

The sample holds a few counts of this clonotype. V is TRBV19 and J is TRBJ1-6; 7 nucleotides align to TRBD1. This CDR3 contains 16 residues. Per germline, CDR1 LNHDA and CDR2 SQIVND (reference sequence). J gave up 7 bases and V 1 base, and 7 bases lay outside the gene matches. The DNA of the CDR3 is TGTGCCAGTAGTATAGGGCCGCGACAGGGCAATTCACCCCTCCACTTT. Protein: CASSIGPRQGNSPLHF.

This clonotype was seen ten or more times. The rearrangement joins TRBV11-2 to TRBJ1-1, with 9 positions matching TRBD1. The CDR3 spans 11 residues. V shed 5 bases and J 12 bases; nucleotides not matched to a gene: 4. Germline V lookup: CDR1 SGHAT, CDR2 FQNNGV. The CDR3 protein is CASSQDRGPFF. Written as DNA, the CDR3 is TGTGCCAGCAGCCAGGACAGGGGCCCTTTCTTT.

Remarks on this clonotype: One end of the junction varies from germline; a read error may be responsible. This chain links TRBV18 with TRBJ2-3; D may be TRBD1 (6 bases). CDR3 length: 13 residues. Per the germline V gene, CDR1 is KGHSH and CDR2 is LQKENI. CDR3 sequence (DNA): TGCGCCAGCAGCCCAAACAGGGAAGATACGCAGTATTTT. Protein: CASSPNREDTQYF.

The chain joins TRBV11-1 to TRBJ2-1; TRBD2 matches at 7 bases. With V trimmed by 5 bases and J by 0 bases, 10 bases remained unmatched. The CDR3 runs to 17 residues. Germline CDR1 and CDR2: SGHAT and FQDESV (reference sequence). The CDR3 DNA is TGTGCCAGCAGCCCCTACGGACTAGTAAGCTCCTACAATGAGCAGTTCTTC. Residues: CASSPYGLVSSYNEQFF.

This clonotype was recorded many times. The CDR3 bases are TGTGCCAGCAGCTTTGACGGGACTTACGAGCAGTACTTC. Residues: CASSFDGTYEQYF. J is TRBJ2-7 and V is TRBV7-9; possibly TRBD2 for D (6 bases). Trimming left V 3 bases short and J 4 bases short, with 10 bases between. Looked up from germline, CDR1 is SEHNR and CDR2 is FQNEAQ (reference sequence). The CDR3 runs to 13 residues. The variable domain in full, with the rest retrieved from reference TRBV7-9 and TRBJ2-7, is DTGVSQNPRHKITKRGQNVTFRCDPISEHNRLYWYRQTLGQGPEFLTYFQNEAQLEKSRLLSDRFSAERPKGSFSTLEIQRTEQGDSAMYLCASSFDGTYEQYFGPGTRLTVT.

This clonotype was counted ten times or more. CDR3 nucleotides: TGTGCCAGCAGTTCAGCGGGAGTAGGCACCGGGGAGCTGTTTTTT. Translated: CASSSAGVGTGELFF. The J gene is TRBJ2-2, the V gene TRBV28; 8 nucleotides align to TRBD2. This CDR3 has 15 residues. Germline V gene data show CDR1 as MDHEN and CDR2 as SYDVKM. J gave up 4 bases and V 4 bases, and 5 bases lay outside the gene matches.

The CDR3 DNA reads TGTGCCACCAGTGGTAAGGGCAATCAGCCCCAGCATTTT. Its protein is CATSGKGNQPQHF. The V call is TRBV24-1, the J call TRBJ1-5; D unresolved. Between the trimmed V and J ends, which lost 5 bases and 2 bases, there was a span of 6 bases. Germline assignment: CDR1 KGHDR and CDR2 SFDVKD. This CDR3 is built from 13 residues.

The genes are TRBV4-1 and TRBJ1-2; 11 bases agree with TRBD1. Germline CDR1 and CDR2: MGHRA and YSYEKL. The CDR3 runs to 15 residues. The V gene end was trimmed by 4 bases and the J gene end by 8 bases; junction bases not matched to a gene: 9. CDR3 DNA sequence: TGCGCCAGCAGCCGAGAAGGACAGGGGGCTTGGGGCTACACCTTC. As protein: CASSREGQGAWGYTF.

This clonotype has a count of ten or more. The V gene is TRBV3-1, the J gene TRBJ2-1; a weak D match, TRBD2 (5 bases). Trimming removed 4 bases at V and 5 bases at J, with 9 bases between. This CDR3 spans 13 amino acids. The germline V gene encodes CDR1 LGHDT and CDR2 YNNKEL (reference sequence). DNA of the CDR3: TGTGCCAGCAGCCCCGGACTGAACAATGAGCAGTTCTTC. Translation: CASSPGLNNEQFF.

This clonotype was picked up a small number of times. The chain employs TRBV6-1 and TRBJ2-2; 11 positions agree with TRBD1. Unmatched junction bases numbered 11, after V lost 6 bases and J lost 5 bases. The CDR3 spans 17 residues. CDR1 MNHNS and CDR2 SASEGT come from the germline V gene. The CDR3 coding sequence is TGTGCCAGCAGAGTCCCACCGGGACAGGGGGGGACCGGGGAGCTGTTTTTT. Translating it yields CASRVPPGQGGTGELFF.

This clonotype was seen once. The J gene is TRBJ1-5, the V gene TRBV20-1; weak D call: TRBD1 (5 bases). Germline-derived CDR1 and CDR2 are DFQATT and SNEGSKA (reference sequence). Trimming stripped 6 bases from V and 3 bases from J, with 18 bases between. This CDR3 comprises 15 residues. The CDR3: CSATPSGTTNQPQHF. In DNA form, the CDR3 reads TGCAGTGCCACACCTTCCGGGACCACCAATCAGCCCCAGCATTTT.

This clonotype was counted at least ten times. The gene calls are TRBV3-1 and TRBJ1-1; 9 bases map to TRBD1. The germline V gene encodes CDR1 LGHDT and CDR2 YNNKEL (reference sequence). Trimming took 5 bases from V and 5 from J; bases not matched to a gene: 9. The CDR3 runs 15 residues. Here the CDR3 DNA reads TGTGCCAGCAGCAAGACAGGGGGAGGTGGAACTGAAGCTTTCTTT. It yields the protein CASSKTGGGGTEAFF.

There are a few counts of this clonotype. The gene calls are TRBV27 and TRBJ1-1, with D possibly matching TRBD1 (5 bases). The CDR3 is 14 amino acids. V dropped 5 bases and J dropped 4 bases, with 14 bases sitting between them. Per germline, CDR1 MNHEY and CDR2 SMNVEV (reference sequence). The chain's CDR3 is CASSEGPGGTEAFF. CDR3 DNA: TGTGCCAGCAGTGAGGGACCGGGGGGCACTGAAGCTTTCTTT.

This clonotype was seen more than once but under ten times. The chain is built from TRBV9 and TRBJ2-3; D is tentatively TRBD1 or TRBD2 (5 bases each). Between the trimmed V and J ends, which lost 3 bases and 2 bases, there was a span of 16 bases. From germline, CDR1 is SGDLS and CDR2 YYNGEE. This CDR3 has 16 amino acids. CDR3 nucleotides: TGTGCCAGCAGCGCCTTCCCTGGGGACCTCACAGATACGCAGTATTTT. Amino acid sequence: CASSAFPGDLTDTQYF.

This clonotype was recorded a few times. The V call is TRBV14, the J call TRBJ2-1, with 9 positions matching TRBD2. Germline V gene lookup returns CDR1 SGHDN and CDR2 FVKESK. The CDR3 is 16 amino acids. Trimming removed 1 base from V and 7 bases from J; junction bases left unmatched: 8. In DNA, the CDR3 is TGTGCCAGCAGCCAAGGATGGCGGGAGGGGTTAAATGAGCAGTTCTTC. Translated, it gives CASSQGWREGLNEQFF. The variable domain in full, completed from reference TRBV14 and TRBJ2-1, reads EAGVTQFPSHSVIEKGQTVTLRCDPISGHDNLYWYRRVMGKEIKFLLHFVKESKQDESGMPNNRFLAERTGGTYSTLKVQPAELEDSGVYFCASSQGWREGLNEQFFGPGTRLTVL.

The V gene is TRBV28, the J gene TRBJ2-3, with TRBD2 matching 9 bases. With V trimmed by 6 bases and J by 5 bases, 12 bases remained unmatched. Germline assignment: CDR1 MDHEN and CDR2 SYDVKM. The CDR3 is 16 amino acids. CDR3 sequence (DNA): TGTGCCAGCAGCCCTAGCGGCGGGAGGGCGCAAGATACGCAGTATTTT. This gives the protein CASSPSGGRAQDTQYF.

The gene calls are TRBV28 and TRBJ2-5, with D possibly matching TRBD1 (6 bases). This CDR3 has 14 residues. V was clipped by 4 bases and J by 4 bases, with 13 bases between them. Germline assignment: CDR1 MDHEN and CDR2 SYDVKM. The DNA of the CDR3 is TGTGCCAGCAGTTCCACCCGAGGGGGAGAGACCCAGTACTTC. Amino acids: CASSSTRGGETQYF.

Concerning this clonotype: The conserved final phenylalanine or tryptophan is absent from the CDR3, which likely points to a read error. The V call is TRBV11-2, the J call TRBJ1-1; D gene ambiguous. Germline values: CDR1 SGHAT, CDR2 FQNNGV. V lost 8 bases to trimming and J lost 3 bases, with 10 bases between them. This CDR3 has 12 residues. CDR3 in amino acids: CASAKTYTEAFL. The CDR3 region has the DNA TGTGCCAGCGCCAAGACTTACACTGAAGCTTTCTTG.

This clonotype was seen at least ten times. The chain employs TRBV11-2 and TRBJ2-7; D might be TRBD2 (5 bases). V was clipped by 4 bases and J by 3 bases, with 13 bases between them. The CDR3 totals 14 residues. Per germline, CDR1 SGHAT and CDR2 FQNNGV. The CDR3 DNA follows: TGTGCCAGCAGCTCGGTGAACGGAGGCTACGAGCAGTACTTC. Its protein is CASSSVNGGYEQYF.

This clonotype was found a few times. The rearrangement joins TRBV7-8 to TRBJ1-1; no reliable D call. CDR1 SGHVS and CDR2 FQNEAQ come from the germline V gene. V shed 5 bases and J shed 1 base, with 17 bases lying between them. The CDR3 sequence is 16 residues long. The CDR3 coding sequence is TGTGCCAGCAGCGCAGGAATTTTTCAGTGGAACACTGAAGCTTTCTTT. Translating gives CASSAGIFQWNTEAFF.

This clonotype was recorded many times. The chain couples TRBV5-1 to TRBJ1-1; no firm D call. The CDR3 contains 15 residues. V lost 0 bases, J lost 1 base, and 10 bases lay in between. Germline assignment: CDR1 SGHRS and CDR2 YFSETQ. CDR3 bases: TGCGCCAGCAGCTTGGAGCGGGTCGGGAACACTGAAGCTTTCTTT. It codes for CASSLERVGNTEAFF.

This sequence joins TRBV14 and TRBJ2-5; perhaps TRBD1 as D (6 bases). V gave up 4 bases and J gave up 1 base, with 13 bases separating them. Per the germline V gene, CDR1 is SGHDN and CDR2 is FVKESK. The CDR3 runs to 15 residues. CDR3 coding DNA: TGTGCCAGCAGCCCGCAACAGGGCCCCCAAGAGACCCAGTACTTC. It specifies CASSPQQGPQETQYF.

Note on this clonotype: A read error may explain this, as a much larger clone is one base away. The chain is built from TRBV18 and TRBJ2-5, with a tentative D call TRBD2 (6 bases). This CDR3 contains 13 residues. Germline V gene lookup returns CDR1 KGHSH and CDR2 LQKENI. V was pared by 2 bases and J by 7 bases, with 11 bases between. The CDR3 loop reads CASSPGKGGTQYF. The CDR3 region has the DNA TGTGCCAGCTCACCAGGAAAGGGAGGGACCCAGTACTTC.